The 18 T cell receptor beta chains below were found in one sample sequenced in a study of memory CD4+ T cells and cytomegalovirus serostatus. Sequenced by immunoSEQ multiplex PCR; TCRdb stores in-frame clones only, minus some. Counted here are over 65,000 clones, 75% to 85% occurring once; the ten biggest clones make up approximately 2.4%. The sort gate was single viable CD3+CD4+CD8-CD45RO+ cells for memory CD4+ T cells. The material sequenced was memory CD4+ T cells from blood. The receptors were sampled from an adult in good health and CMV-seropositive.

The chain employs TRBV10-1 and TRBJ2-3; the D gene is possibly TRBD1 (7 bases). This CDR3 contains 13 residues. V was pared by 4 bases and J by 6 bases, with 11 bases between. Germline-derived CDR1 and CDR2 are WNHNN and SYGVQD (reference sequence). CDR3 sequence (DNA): TGCGCCAGCAGTGCGACAGGGAGGGATACGCAGTATTTT. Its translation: CASSATGRDTQYF.

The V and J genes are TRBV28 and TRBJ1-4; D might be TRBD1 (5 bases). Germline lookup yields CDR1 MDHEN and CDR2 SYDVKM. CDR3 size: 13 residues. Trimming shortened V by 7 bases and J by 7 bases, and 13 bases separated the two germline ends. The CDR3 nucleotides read TGTGCCAGCAAGAGACAGTGGAGTGAAAAACTGTTTTTT. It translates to CASKRQWSEKLFF.

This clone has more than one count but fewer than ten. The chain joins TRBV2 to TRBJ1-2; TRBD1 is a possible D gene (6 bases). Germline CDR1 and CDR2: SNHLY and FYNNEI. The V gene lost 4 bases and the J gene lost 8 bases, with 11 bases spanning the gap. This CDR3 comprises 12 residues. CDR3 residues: CASSAGGRGYTF. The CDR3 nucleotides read TGTGCCAGCAGTGCGGGGGGGCGAGGCTACACCTTC.

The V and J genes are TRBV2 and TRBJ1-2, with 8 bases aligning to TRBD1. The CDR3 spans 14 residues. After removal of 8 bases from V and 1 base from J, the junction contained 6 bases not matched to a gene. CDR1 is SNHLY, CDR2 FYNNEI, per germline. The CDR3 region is CASGRDRSNYGYTF. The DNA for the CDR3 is TGTGCCAGCGGCCGGGACAGGAGTAACTATGGCTACACCTTC.

The CDR3 spells CASSPATEDFGNEKLFF. The CDR3 DNA follows: TGTGCCAGCTCACCCGCGACGGAGGACTTCGGGAATGAAAAACTGTTTTTT. V and J are TRBV18 and TRBJ1-4; no clear D. Germline-derived CDR1 and CDR2 are KGHSH and LQKENI. The CDR3 is 17 residues long. V was pared by 3 bases and J by 5 bases, with 19 bases between. The whole variable domain, filled in from reference TRBV18 and TRBJ1-4, reads NAGVMQNPRHLVRRRGQEARLRCSPMKGHSHVYWYRQLPEEGLKFMVYLQKENIIDESGMPKERFSAEFPKEGPSILRIQQVVRGDSAAYFCASSPATEDFGNEKLFFGSGTQLSVL.

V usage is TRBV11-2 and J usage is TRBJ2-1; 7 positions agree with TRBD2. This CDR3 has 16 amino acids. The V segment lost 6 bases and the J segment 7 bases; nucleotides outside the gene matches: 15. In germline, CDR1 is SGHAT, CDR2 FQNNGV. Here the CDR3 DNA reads TGTGCCAGCAGGCTTATAAGGCGGGAGTCTCGAAATGAGCAGTTCTTC. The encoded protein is CASRLIRRESRNEQFF.

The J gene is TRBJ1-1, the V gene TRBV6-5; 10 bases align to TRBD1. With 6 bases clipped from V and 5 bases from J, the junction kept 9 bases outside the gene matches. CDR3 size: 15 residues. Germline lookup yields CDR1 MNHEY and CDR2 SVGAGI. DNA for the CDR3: TGTGCCAGCAGCCCGAGACAGGGGGCAGCTACTGAAGCTTTCTTT. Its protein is CASSPRQGAATEAFF.

The CDR3 DNA follows: TGTGCCAGCAGCAGACTAGCGGGAGCGGGTATCTACGAGCAGTACGTC. Residues: CASSRLAGAGIYEQYV. This chain joins TRBV11-2 and TRBJ2-7; the match to TRBD2 covers 12 bases. Germline trimming cut 5 bases from V and 3 bases from J; bases unmatched to any gene: 8. This CDR3 is built from 16 residues. Germline assignment: CDR1 SGHAT and CDR2 FQNNGV.

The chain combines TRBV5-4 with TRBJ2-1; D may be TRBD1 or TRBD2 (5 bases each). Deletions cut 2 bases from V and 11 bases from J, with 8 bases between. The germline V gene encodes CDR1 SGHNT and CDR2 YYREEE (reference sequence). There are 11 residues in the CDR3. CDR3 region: CASSFGTQQFF. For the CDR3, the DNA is TGTGCCAGCAGCTTCGGGACCCAGCAGTTCTTC.

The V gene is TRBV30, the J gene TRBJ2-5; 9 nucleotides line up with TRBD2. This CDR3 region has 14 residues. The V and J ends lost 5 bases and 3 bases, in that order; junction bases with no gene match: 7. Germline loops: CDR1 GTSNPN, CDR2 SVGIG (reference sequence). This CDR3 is CAWGAGGLKETQYF. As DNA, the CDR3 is TGTGCCTGGGGGGCGGGAGGGTTAAAAGAGACCCAGTACTTC.

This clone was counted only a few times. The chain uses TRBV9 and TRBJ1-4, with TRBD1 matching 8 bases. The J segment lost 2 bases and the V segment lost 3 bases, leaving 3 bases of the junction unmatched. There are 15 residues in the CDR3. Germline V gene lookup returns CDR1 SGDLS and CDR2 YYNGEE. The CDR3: CASSAYRGTNEKLFF. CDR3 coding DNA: TGTGCCAGCAGCGCATACAGGGGGACTAATGAAAAACTGTTTTTT. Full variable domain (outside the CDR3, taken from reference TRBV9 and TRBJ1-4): DSGVTQTPKHLITATGQRVTLRCSPRSGDLSVYWYQQSLDQGLQFLIQYYNGEERAKGNILERFSAQQFPDLHSELNLSSLELGDSALYFCASSAYRGTNEKLFFGSGTQLSVL.

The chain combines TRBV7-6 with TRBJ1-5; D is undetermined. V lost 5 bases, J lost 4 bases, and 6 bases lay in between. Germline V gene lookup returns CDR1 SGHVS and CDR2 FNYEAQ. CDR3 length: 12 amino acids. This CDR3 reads CASSPLNQPQHF. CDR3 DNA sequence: TGTGCCAGCAGCCCCTTGAATCAGCCCCAGCATTTT. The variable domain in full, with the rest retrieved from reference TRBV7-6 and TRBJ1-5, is GAGVSQSPRYKVTKRGQDVALRCDPISGHVSLYWYRQALGQGPEFLTYFNYEAQQDKSGLPNDRFSAERPEGSISTLTIQRTEQRDSAMYRCASSPLNQPQHFGDGTRLSIL.

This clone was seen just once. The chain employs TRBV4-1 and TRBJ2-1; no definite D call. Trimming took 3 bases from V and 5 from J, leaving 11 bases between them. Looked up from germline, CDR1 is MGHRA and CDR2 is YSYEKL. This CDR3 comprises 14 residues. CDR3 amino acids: CASSQRLVDNEQFF. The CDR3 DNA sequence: TGCGCCAGCAGCCAGAGACTCGTTGACAATGAGCAGTTCTTC.

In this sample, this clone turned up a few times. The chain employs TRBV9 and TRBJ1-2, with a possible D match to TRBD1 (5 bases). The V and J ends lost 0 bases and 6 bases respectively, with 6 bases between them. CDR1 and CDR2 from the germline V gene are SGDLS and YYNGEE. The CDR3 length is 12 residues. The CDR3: CASSVVGHGYTF. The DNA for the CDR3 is TGTGCCAGCAGCGTAGTGGGACATGGCTACACCTTC.

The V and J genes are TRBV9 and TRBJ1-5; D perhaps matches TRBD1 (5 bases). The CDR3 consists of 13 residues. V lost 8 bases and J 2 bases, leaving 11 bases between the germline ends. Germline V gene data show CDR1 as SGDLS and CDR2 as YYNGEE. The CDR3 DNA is TGTGCCAGAGTCGAAGGGGGCAATCAGCCCCAGCATTTT. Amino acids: CARVEGGNQPQHF.

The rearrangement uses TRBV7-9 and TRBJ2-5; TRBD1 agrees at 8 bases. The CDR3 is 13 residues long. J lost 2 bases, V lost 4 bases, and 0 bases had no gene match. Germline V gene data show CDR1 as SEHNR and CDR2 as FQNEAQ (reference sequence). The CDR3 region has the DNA TGTGCCAGCAGCTGGACAGGGCAAGAGACCCAGTACTTC. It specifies CASSWTGQETQYF.

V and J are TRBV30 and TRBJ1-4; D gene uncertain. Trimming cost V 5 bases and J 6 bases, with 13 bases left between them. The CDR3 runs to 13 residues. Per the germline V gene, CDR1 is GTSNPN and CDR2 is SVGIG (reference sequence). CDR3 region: CAWGGMTDEKLFF. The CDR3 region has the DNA TGTGCCTGGGGAGGTATGACCGATGAAAAACTGTTTTTT.

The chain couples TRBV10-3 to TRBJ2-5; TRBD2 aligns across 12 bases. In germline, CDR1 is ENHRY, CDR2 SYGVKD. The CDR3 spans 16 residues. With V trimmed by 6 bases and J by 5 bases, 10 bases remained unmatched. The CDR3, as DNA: TGTGCCATCAGCCATCCTAGCGGGAGGGCCGGGGAGACCCAGTACTTC. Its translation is CAISHPSGRAGETQYF.